Listed below are T cell receptor beta chains from one sample, sequenced in a study of blood T cells in healthy people across ages. Via MiXCR, TCRdb re-called the 5' RACE reads, giving one row per CDR3 protein. The table shows 750,000 to 950,000 distinct CDR3 sequences, with approximately 55% occurring only once. Sequences were obtained from blood. These receptors were collected from a man at least 80 years old in good health. The CDR3 runs from the conserved cysteine through the conserved F or W. Fields, in order: clone size, V gene, D gene, J gene, CDR3 length, CDR3 protein, CDR3 DNA. The D gene is left open where the match is weak. Only part of the rows carry a size: once, few, many, or a class if the clone is expanded.

size: -; V: TRBV12-3/TRBV12-4; D: -; J: TRBJ2-7; length: 14; CDR3: CASSFLLNSYEQYF; DNA: TGTGCCAGCAGTTTTCTACTGAACTCCTACGAGCAGTACTTC
size: -; V: TRBV11-1; D: TRBD1; J: TRBJ2-5; length: 14; CDR3: CASSSWDRGETQYF; DNA: TGTGCCAGCAGCTCGTGGGACAGGGGGGAGACCCAGTACTTC
size: -; V: TRBV20-1; D: -; J: TRBJ1-5; length: 12; CDR3: CCGVQANQPQHF; DNA: TGCTGTGGAGTGCAGGCTAATCAGCCCCAGCATTTT
size: -; V: TRBV20-1; D: TRBD2; J: TRBJ2-3; length: 16; CDR3: CSARVGGGPSGRDAYF; DNA: TGCAGTGCTAGAGTCGGGGGAGGGCCTTCAGGTAGAGACGCGTATTTT
size: -; V: TRBV12-3/TRBV12-4; D: -; J: TRBJ2-1; length: 16; CDR3: CASSFTGARRYNEQFF; DNA: TGTGCCAGCAGTTTCACGGGGGCGCGAAGGTACAATGAGCAGTTCTTC
size: few; V: TRBV20-1; D: -; J: TRBJ2-7; length: 12; CDR3: CSARQFRGEQYF; DNA: TGCAGTGCTAGACAGTTTAGGGGCGAGCAGTACTTC
size: few; V: TRBV20-1; D: TRBD2; J: TRBJ2-5; length: 13; CDR3: CSAFTSEQETQYF; DNA: TGCAGTGCTTTCACTAGCGAACAAGAGACCCAGTACTTC
size: -; V: TRBV3-1; D: TRBD1; J: TRBJ1-1; length: 15; CDR3: CASSQDSGGAGEAFF; DNA: TGTGCCAGCAGCCAGGACTCAGGGGGCGCGGGAGAAGCTTTCTTT
size: -; V: TRBV28; D: TRBD2; J: TRBJ2-4; length: 16; CDR3: CASSPSSGRAENIQYF; DNA: TGTGCCAGCAGTCCCTCTAGCGGGAGAGCGGAAAACATTCAGTACTTC
size: -; V: TRBV29-1; D: TRBD1; J: TRBJ2-1; length: 16; CDR3: CSGKVGDRGPYNEQFF; DNA: TGCAGCGGGAAGGTAGGGGACAGGGGGCCTTACAATGAGCAGTTCTTC
size: -; V: TRBV12-3/TRBV12-4; D: -; J: TRBJ1-6; length: 14; CDR3: CASSLSPDHSPLHF; DNA: TGTGCCAGCAGTTTAAGCCCCGATCATTCACCCCTCCACTTT
size: -; V: TRBV5-4; D: TRBD2; J: TRBJ2-3; length: 17; CDR3: CASSLTSGSPQHRYAYF; DNA: TGTGCCAGCAGCTTGACTAGCGGGAGTCCTCAGCACAGATACGCGTATTTT
size: -; V: TRBV5-5; D: -; J: TRBJ2-4; length: 9; CDR3: CASIVTWYF; DNA: TGTGCCAGCATTGTCACGTGGTACTTC
size: few; V: TRBV5-1; D: TRBD2; J: TRBJ2-1; length: 19; CDR3: CASSSRASGYSGVYNEQFF; DNA: TGCGCCAGCAGCTCGAGGGCTAGCGGGTATTCTGGGGTATACAATGAGCAGTTCTTC
size: -; V: TRBV28; D: -; J: TRBJ1-2; length: 12; CDR3: CASSPTTYGYTF; DNA: TGTGCCAGCAGTCCAACAACCTATGGCTACACCTTC
size: -; V: TRBV6-5; D: -; J: TRBJ2-1; length: 14; CDR3: CASSYSGLSDEQFF; DNA: TGTGCCAGCAGTTACTCGGGACTGTCCGATGAGCAGTTCTTC
size: -; V: TRBV18; D: -; J: TRBJ2-5; length: 12; CDR3: CASSPLVGTQYF; DNA: TGTGCCAGCTCACCACTTGTAGGGACCCAGTACTTC
size: few; V: TRBV29-1; D: -; J: TRBJ2-1; length: 13; CDR3: CSFSRDGYNEQFF; DNA: TGCAGCTTTAGCCGCGACGGTTACAATGAGCAGTTCTTC
size: -; V: TRBV28; D: -; J: TRBJ2-3; length: 17; CDR3: CASSPQALGGDTDTQYF; DNA: TGTGCCAGCAGTCCCCAGGCGTTAGGCGGAGACACAGATACGCAGTATTTT
size: -; V: TRBV6-5; D: TRBD2; J: TRBJ2-2; length: 15; CDR3: CASRGLAANTGELFF; DNA: TGTGCCAGCAGAGGACTAGCGGCGAACACCGGGGAGCTGTTTTTT
size: few; V: TRBV25-1; D: TRBD1; J: TRBJ1-1; length: 12; CDR3: CASSGGQDEAFF; DNA: TGTGCCAGCAGTGGGGGACAGGATGAAGCTTTCTTT
size: -; V: TRBV5-1; D: TRBD2; J: TRBJ2-1; length: 14; CDR3: CASSTSGSPNEQFF; DNA: TGCGCCAGCTCTACTAGCGGGAGCCCCAATGAGCAGTTCTTC
size: few; V: TRBV7-2; D: -; J: TRBJ1-5; length: 14; CDR3: CASSSGTEGQPQHF; DNA: TGTGCCAGCAGCTCCGGGACCGAAGGGCAGCCCCAGCATTTT
size: few; V: TRBV25-1; D: -; J: TRBJ1-2; length: 14; CDR3: CASSESGISWGYTF; DNA: TGTGCCAGCAGTGAATCGGGCATTTCCTGGGGCTACACCTTC
size: -; V: TRBV6-1; D: TRBD1; J: TRBJ2-1; length: 16; CDR3: CASSDFKGQVDDEQFF; DNA: TGTGCCAGCAGTGATTTCAAGGGACAGGTAGACGATGAGCAGTTCTTC
size: -; V: TRBV7-2; D: TRBD2; J: TRBJ2-3; length: 14; CDR3: CASSSPGGYRDAYF; DNA: TGTGCCAGCAGCTCCCCGGGGGGATACAGAGACGCGTATTTT
size: once; V: TRBV10-3; D: -; J: TRBJ2-5; length: 12; CDR3: CASGGQSWEQYF; DNA: TGTGCCTCCGGGGGGCAGTCATGGGAGCAGTACTTC
size: few; V: TRBV6-5; D: -; J: TRBJ2-7; length: 17; CDR3: CASSYSTAQSNLYEQYF; DNA: TGTGCCAGCAGTTACTCGACGGCCCAGTCCAATCTCTACGAGCAGTACTTC
size: -; V: TRBV6-5; D: -; J: TRBJ2-1; length: 16; CDR3: CASSYSHLQGWNEQFF; DNA: TGTGCCAGCAGTTACTCGCATTTGCAGGGATGGAATGAGCAGTTCTTC
size: few; V: TRBV20-1; D: TRBD1; J: TRBJ2-3; length: 15; CDR3: CSATPRTGALDTQYF; DNA: TGCAGTGCTACGCCCAGGACAGGGGCTCTAGATACGCAGTATTTT
size: -; V: TRBV7-9; D: -; J: TRBJ2-5; length: 12; CDR3: CASSHDLRTQYF; DNA: TGTGCCAGCAGCCACGACCTCAGAACACAGTACTTC
size: -; V: TRBV24-1; D: -; J: TRBJ1-2; length: 13; CDR3: CATSDLSSDGYTF; DNA: TGTGCCACCAGTGATTTATCGTCAGATGGCTACACCTTC
size: -; V: TRBV29-1; D: TRBD1; J: TRBJ1-1; length: 14; CDR3: CSVQDRGFGTEAFF; DNA: TGCAGCGTTCAGGACAGGGGATTTGGGACTGAAGCTTTCTTT
size: few; V: TRBV7-9; D: -; J: TRBJ1-1; length: 13; CDR3: CASSPRGNTEAFF; DNA: TGTGCCAGCAGCCCTAGGGGCAACACTGAAGCTTTCTTT
size: -; V: TRBV4-3; D: -; J: TRBJ1-4; length: 16; CDR3: CASSPRGGPGNEKLFF; DNA: TGCGCCAGCAGCCCCCGAGGTGGGCCAGGGAATGAAAAACTGTTTTTT
size: -; V: TRBV6-6; D: -; J: TRBJ2-1; length: 15; CDR3: CASSTRTPPYNEQFF; DNA: TGTGCCAGCAGTACGAGGACTCCCCCCTACAATGAGCAGTTCTTC
size: few; V: TRBV7-9; D: TRBD1; J: TRBJ2-5; length: 15; CDR3: CASSPSGQGLETQYF; DNA: TGTGCCAGCAGCCCCTCGGGACAGGGGTTGGAGACCCAGTACTTC
size: -; V: TRBV20-1; D: -; J: TRBJ2-7; length: 14; CDR3: CSARKSRNSYEQYF; DNA: TGCAGTGCTAGAAAGTCCAGGAACTCCTACGAGCAGTACTTC
size: -; V: TRBV29-1; D: -; J: TRBJ2-2; length: 15; CDR3: CSVEDPGYGAGELFF; DNA: TGCAGCGTTGAAGATCCGGGGTACGGTGCCGGGGAGCTGTTTTTT
size: -; V: TRBV27; D: -; J: TRBJ2-2; length: 13; CDR3: CASSDAGAGELFF; DNA: TGTGCCAGCAGTGACGCAGGGGCCGGGGAGCTGTTTTTT
size: once; V: TRBV5-1; D: -; J: TRBJ2-2; length: 12; CDR3: CASSLLNGELFF; DNA: TGCGCCAGCAGCTTATTAAACGGGGAGCTGTTTTTT
size: -; V: TRBV14; D: -; J: TRBJ1-2; length: 15; CDR3: CANSQAQGFNYGYTF; DNA: TGTGCCAACAGCCAGGCACAGGGATTTAACTATGGCTACACCTTC
size: -; V: TRBV5-1; D: TRBD2; J: TRBJ2-7; length: 15; CDR3: CASSSGLAAAYEQYF; DNA: TGCGCCAGCAGCTCGGGACTAGCGGCAGCCTACGAGCAGTACTTC
size: few; V: TRBV18; D: -; J: TRBJ2-6; length: 12; CDR3: CATGPGANVLTF; DNA: TGTGCCACCGGGCCTGGGGCCAACGTCCTGACTTTC
size: few; V: TRBV28; D: -; J: TRBJ2-4; length: 18; CDR3: CASSLFGGADKAKNIQYF; DNA: TGTGCCAGCAGTTTATTCGGTGGGGCGGATAAAGCCAAAAACATTCAGTACTTC
size: -; V: TRBV5-1; D: -; J: TRBJ2-1; length: 13; CDR3: CASGPGDYKEQFF; DNA: TGCGCCAGCGGCCCCGGGGATTACAAGGAGCAGTTCTTC
size: -; V: TRBV7-9; D: TRBD2; J: TRBJ2-7; length: 16; CDR3: CASSPGTSGRWYEQYF; DNA: TGTGCCAGCAGCCCCGGGACTAGCGGGAGGTGGTACGAGCAGTACTTC
size: -; V: TRBV20-1; D: -; J: TRBJ2-3; length: 13; CDR3: CSARETPSDTQYF; DNA: TGCAGTGCTAGAGAGACCCCCTCAGATACGCAGTATTTT
size: -; V: TRBV11-1; D: -; J: TRBJ2-3; length: 14; CDR3: CASSPSGRSDTQYF; DNA: TGTGCCAGCAGCCCATCTGGTCGGTCTGATACGCAGTATTTT
size: -; V: TRBV27; D: TRBD1; J: TRBJ2-5; length: 13; CDR3: CASRRTGFETQYF; DNA: TGTGCCAGCAGGCGGACAGGGTTCGAGACCCAGTACTTC
size: few; V: TRBV20-1; D: TRBD1; J: TRBJ1-2; length: 17; CDR3: CSAREAGQGAVFAGYTF; DNA: TGCAGTGCTAGAGAGGCGGGACAGGGGGCTGTTTTCGCGGGCTACACCTTC
size: -; V: TRBV27; D: -; J: TRBJ2-5; length: 15; CDR3: CASSSQGRGQGTQYF; DNA: TGTGCCAGCAGTTCACAGGGAAGGGGCCAAGGGACCCAGTACTTC
size: -; V: TRBV7-2; D: -; J: TRBJ1-2; length: 13; CDR3: CASSEGQYYGYIF; DNA: TGTGCCAGCAGCGAAGGACAATACTATGGCTACATCTTC
size: -; V: TRBV20-1; D: TRBD2; J: TRBJ2-1; length: 16; CDR3: CSAEGGLAGNYNEQFF; DNA: TGCAGTGCTGAGGGTGGACTAGCGGGAAACTACAATGAGCAGTTCTTC
size: -; V: TRBV10-1; D: TRBD2; J: TRBJ2-3; length: 15; CDR3: CASSESTSGTRYAYF; DNA: TGCGCCAGCAGTGAGTCTACTAGCGGGACCCGATACGCGTATTTT
size: -; V: TRBV20-1; D: TRBD2; J: TRBJ2-1; length: 15; CDR3: CSARERLAGGWEQFF; DNA: TGCAGTGCTAGAGAGAGGCTAGCGGGGGGATGGGAGCAGTTCTTC
size: few; V: TRBV2; D: -; J: TRBJ2-4; length: 14; CDR3: CASSDPGAGNIQYF; DNA: TGTGCCAGCAGTGATCCGGGGGCAGGGAACATTCAGTACTTC